The rows below give T cell receptor beta chains drawn from one sample of a study of cytomegalovirus exposure and HLA in healthy donors. Assay: immunoSEQ multiplex PCR; the TCRdb copy retains only in-frame clones and omits some. The sample carries about 150,000 clones, approximately 89% recorded once. Sequenced material: PBMCs. Receptors originate from a young man in good health and CMV-seronegative. CDR3s include the opening cysteine and the closing phenylalanine or tryptophan. D genes are given only for firm matches. Expanded clones get a size class; other rows say once, few or many, or leave the size out.

V gene: TRBV7-8; clone size: NA; D gene: TRBD2; J gene: TRBJ2-3; CDR3 protein: CASSLGFSSGPRRDTQYF; CDR3 DNA: TGTGCCAGCAGCTTAGGATTCTCTAGCGGGCCGAGGAGAGATACGCAGTATTTT
V gene: TRBV7-8; clone size: NA; D gene: NA; J gene: TRBJ1-1; CDR3 protein: CASSSDPQRGAFF; CDR3 DNA: TGTGCCAGCAGCTCAGACCCTCAGCGGGGAGCTTTCTTT
V gene: TRBV30; clone size: NA; D gene: TRBD2; J gene: TRBJ2-5; CDR3 protein: CAWSVGGLAGQETQYF; CDR3 DNA: TGTGCCTGGAGTGTCGGTGGACTAGCGGGTCAAGAGACCCAGTACTTC
V gene: TRBV29-1; clone size: NA; D gene: NA; J gene: TRBJ1-6; CDR3 protein: CSVEPGGEYGSPLHF; CDR3 DNA: TGCAGCGTTGAACCGGGGGGGGAGTATGGCTCACCCCTCCACTTT
V gene: TRBV9; clone size: NA; D gene: TRBD1; J gene: TRBJ2-3; CDR3 protein: CASSAWDRATDTQYF; CDR3 DNA: TGTGCCAGCAGCGCATGGGACAGGGCCACAGATACGCAGTATTTT
V gene: TRBV18; clone size: NA; D gene: TRBD2; J gene: TRBJ2-2; CDR3 protein: CASSPTSAYTGELFF; CDR3 DNA: TGTGCCAGCTCACCGACTAGCGCTTACACCGGGGAGCTGTTTTTT
V gene: TRBV18; clone size: NA; D gene: NA; J gene: TRBJ2-4; CDR3 protein: CASSPNTRDKDIQYF; CDR3 DNA: TGTGCCAGCTCACCCAACACGCGGGATAAAGACATTCAGTACTTC
V gene: TRBV10-1; clone size: NA; D gene: NA; J gene: TRBJ2-3; CDR3 protein: CASSEAGGTDTQYF; CDR3 DNA: TGCGCCAGCAGTGAGGCAGGGGGCACAGATACGCAGTATTTT
V gene: TRBV9; clone size: NA; D gene: TRBD2; J gene: TRBJ2-2; CDR3 protein: CASSFSGRERTGELFF; CDR3 DNA: TGTGCCAGCAGCTTTAGCGGGAGAGAGAGGACCGGGGAGCTGTTTTTT
V gene: TRBV15; clone size: once; D gene: TRBD2; J gene: TRBJ2-1; CDR3 protein: CATSSGRYNEQFF; CDR3 DNA: TGTGCCACCTCTAGCGGGAGGTACAATGAGCAGTTCTTC
V gene: TRBV10-2; clone size: NA; D gene: TRBD1; J gene: TRBJ1-5; CDR3 protein: CASKTRGPDQPQHF; CDR3 DNA: TGCGCCAGCAAGACCAGGGGGCCGGATCAGCCCCAGCATTTT
V gene: TRBV7-9; clone size: NA; D gene: TRBD1; J gene: TRBJ1-1; CDR3 protein: CASSLQGLDTEAFF; CDR3 DNA: TGTGCCAGCAGCCTACAGGGGTTGGACACTGAAGCTTTCTTT
V gene: TRBV6-5; clone size: NA; D gene: NA; J gene: TRBJ1-5; CDR3 protein: CASSNRGDQPQHF; CDR3 DNA: TGTGCCAGCAGCAATAGAGGCGATCAGCCCCAGCATTTT
V gene: TRBV5-1; clone size: NA; D gene: NA; J gene: TRBJ2-2; CDR3 protein: CASSSTITGELFF; CDR3 DNA: TGCGCCAGCAGCTCGACAATCACCGGGGAGCTGTTTTTT